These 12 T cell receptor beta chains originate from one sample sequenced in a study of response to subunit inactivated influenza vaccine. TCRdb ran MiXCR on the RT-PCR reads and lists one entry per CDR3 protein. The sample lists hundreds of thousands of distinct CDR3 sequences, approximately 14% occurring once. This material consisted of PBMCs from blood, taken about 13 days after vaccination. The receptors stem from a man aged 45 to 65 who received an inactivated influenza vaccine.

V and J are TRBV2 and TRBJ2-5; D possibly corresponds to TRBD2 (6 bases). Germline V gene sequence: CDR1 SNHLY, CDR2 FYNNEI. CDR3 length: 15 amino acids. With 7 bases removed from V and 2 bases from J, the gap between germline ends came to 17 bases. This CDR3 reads CASKRDSSNQETQYF. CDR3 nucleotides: TGTGCCAGCAAACGGGACTCATCGAATCAAGAGACCCAGTACTTC.

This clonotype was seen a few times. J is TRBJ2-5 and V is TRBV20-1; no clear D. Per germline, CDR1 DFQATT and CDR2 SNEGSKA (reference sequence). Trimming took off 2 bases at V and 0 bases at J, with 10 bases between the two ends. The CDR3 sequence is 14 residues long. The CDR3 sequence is CSARSNRDQETQYF. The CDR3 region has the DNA TGCAGTGCTAGATCGAACAGAGACCAAGAGACCCAGTACTTC.

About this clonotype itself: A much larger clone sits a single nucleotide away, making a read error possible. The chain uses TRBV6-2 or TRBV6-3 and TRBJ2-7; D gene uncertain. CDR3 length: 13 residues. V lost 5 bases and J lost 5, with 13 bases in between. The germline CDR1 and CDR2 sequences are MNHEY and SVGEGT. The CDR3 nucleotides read TGTGCCAGCAGTGGCCAGGTTGCCAACGAGCAGTACTTC. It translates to CASSGQVANEQYF.

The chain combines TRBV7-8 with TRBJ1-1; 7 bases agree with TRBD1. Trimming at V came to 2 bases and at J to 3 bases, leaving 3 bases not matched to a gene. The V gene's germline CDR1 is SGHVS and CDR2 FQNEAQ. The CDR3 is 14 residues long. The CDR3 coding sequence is TGTGCCAGCAGCTTAACCGGGACAGACACTGAAGCTTTCTTT. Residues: CASSLTGTDTEAFF.

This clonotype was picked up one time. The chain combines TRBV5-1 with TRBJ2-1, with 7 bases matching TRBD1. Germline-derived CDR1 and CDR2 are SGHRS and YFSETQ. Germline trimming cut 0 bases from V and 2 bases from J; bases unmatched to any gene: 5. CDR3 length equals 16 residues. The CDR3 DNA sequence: TGCGCCAGCAGCTTGGATACAGGGGTGGCCTACAATGAGCAGTTCTTC. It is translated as CASSLDTGVAYNEQFF.

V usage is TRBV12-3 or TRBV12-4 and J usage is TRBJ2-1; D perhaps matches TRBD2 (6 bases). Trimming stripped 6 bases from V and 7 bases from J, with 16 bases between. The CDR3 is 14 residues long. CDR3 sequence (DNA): TGTGCCAGCAGCCAGACTGGGAGGTGGAATGAGCAGTTCTTC. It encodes CASSQTGRWNEQFF.

Here the CDR3 DNA reads TGTGCCAGCAGCTTAGATCCAAGCCGGGACAGCTGGTCTACTACGCAGTATTTT. Protein product: CASSLDPSRDSWSTTQYF. The rearrangement joins TRBV11-2 to TRBJ2-3; 7 nucleotides match TRBD1. The CDR3 totals 18 residues. The germline CDR1 and CDR2 sequences are SGHAT and FQNNGV. The ends lost 0 bases at V and 8 bases at J; junction bases unmatched: 17.

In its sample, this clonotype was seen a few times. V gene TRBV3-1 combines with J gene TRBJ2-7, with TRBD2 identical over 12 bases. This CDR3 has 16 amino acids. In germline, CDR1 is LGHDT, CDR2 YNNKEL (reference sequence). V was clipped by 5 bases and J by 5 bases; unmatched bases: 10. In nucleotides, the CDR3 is TGTGCCAGCAGCATGAACGGTGGACTAGCGGGAAACGAGCAGTACTTC. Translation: CASSMNGGLAGNEQYF.

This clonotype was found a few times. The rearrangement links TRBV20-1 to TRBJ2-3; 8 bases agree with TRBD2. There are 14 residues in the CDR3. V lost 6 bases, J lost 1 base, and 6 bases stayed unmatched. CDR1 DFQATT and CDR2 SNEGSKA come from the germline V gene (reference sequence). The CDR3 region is CSAQTSEGTDTQYF. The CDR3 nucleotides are TGCAGTGCCCAGACTAGCGAGGGCACAGATACGCAGTATTTT.

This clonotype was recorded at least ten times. The chain's CDR3 is CASSQEPGLARSYNEQFF. For the CDR3, the DNA is TGTGCCAGCAGCCAAGAACCGGGACTAGCGCGTTCCTACAATGAGCAGTTCTTC. The chain uses TRBV4-2 and TRBJ2-1; 10 bases map to TRBD2. With 0 bases clipped from V and 1 base from J, the junction kept 6 bases outside the gene matches. The CDR3 covers 18 residues. Germline CDR1 LGHNA, CDR2 YNFKEQ.

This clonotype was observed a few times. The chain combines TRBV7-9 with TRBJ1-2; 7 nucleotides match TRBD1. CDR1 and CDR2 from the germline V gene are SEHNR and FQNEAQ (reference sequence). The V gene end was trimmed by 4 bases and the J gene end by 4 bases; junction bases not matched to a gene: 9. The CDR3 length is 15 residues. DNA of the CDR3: TGTGCCAGCAGCTCACAGGGGCTGGGGAGCTATGGCTACACCTTC. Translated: CASSSQGLGSYGYTF. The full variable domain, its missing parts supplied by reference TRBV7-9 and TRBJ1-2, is DTGVSQNPRHKITKRGQNVTFRCDPISEHNRLYWYRQTLGQGPEFLTYFQNEAQLEKSRLLSDRFSAERPKGSFSTLEIQRTEQGDSAMYLCASSSQGLGSYGYTFGSGTRLTVV.

This chain's CDR3 is CATSREGIRSYGYTF. CDR3 coding DNA: TGTGCCACCAGCAGAGAGGGCATAAGGAGCTATGGCTACACCTTC. The V call is TRBV15, the J call TRBJ1-2; no clear D. The germline CDR1 and CDR2 sequences are LNHNV and YYDKDF (reference sequence). The length of the CDR3 is 15 residues. Between the trimmed V and J ends, which lost 0 bases and 4 bases, there was a span of 12 bases. Together with reference TRBV15 and TRBJ1-2, the CDR3 gives the full variable domain: DAMVIQNPRYQVTQFGKPVTLSCSQTLNHNVMYWYQQKSSQAPKLLFHYYDKDFNNEADTPDNFQSRRPNTSFCFLDIRSPGLGDTAMYLCATSREGIRSYGYTFGSGTRLTVV.